Included here is one TCR beta chain sequence, with context. What it binds is not known. These data are taken from a study of CD8 T cells in Susac syndrome. Study-wide results and limits: The study conceded that its TCR sequencing and HLA analysis involved relatively few individuals.

TCR beta from blood CD8+ and CD4+ T cells was sequenced. TEMRA cells were FACS-enriched, with CD8+ and CD4+ T cells isolated negatively. The J segment lost 6 bases and the V segment lost 6 bases, leaving 10 bases of the junction unmatched. Per germline, CDR1 DFQATT and CDR2 SNEGSKA (reference sequence). This CDR3 has 14 amino acids. When the RNA was reverse transcribed, random hexamers were used with an input of about 0.45 to 1 ug. Across 54 Vbeta and 13 Jbeta, TCR beta CDR3 was amplified with immunoSEQ multiplex PCR. TCRdb ran MiXCR on the immunoSEQ multiplex PCR reads and lists one entry per CDR3 protein. Of some 190,000 distinct CDR3 sequences listed, approximately 96% are singletons.

This receptor was identified in a human donor with multiple sclerosis. The chain employs TRBV20-1 and TRBJ1-2; 10 bases align to TRBD1. The specimen sequenced was CD4+ T cells from PBMCs. CDR3 coding DNA: TGCAGTGCCCTACCGACAGGGGGCTTCAATGGCTACACCTTC. Its translation is CSALPTGGFNGYTF.